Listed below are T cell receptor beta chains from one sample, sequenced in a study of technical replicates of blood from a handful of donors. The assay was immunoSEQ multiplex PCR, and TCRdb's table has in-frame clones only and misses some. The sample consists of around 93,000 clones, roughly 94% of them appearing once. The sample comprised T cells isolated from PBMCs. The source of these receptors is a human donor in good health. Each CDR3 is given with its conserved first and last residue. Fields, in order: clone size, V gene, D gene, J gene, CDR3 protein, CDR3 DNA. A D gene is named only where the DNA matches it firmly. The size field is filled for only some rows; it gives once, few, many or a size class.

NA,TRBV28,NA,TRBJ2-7,CASRTQGRTAYEQYF,TGTGCCAGCAGGACCCAAGGACGGACTGCTTACGAGCAGTACTTC
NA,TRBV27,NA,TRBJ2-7,CASSLTVYGEQYF,TGTGCCAGCAGCCTTACAGTATACGGCGAGCAGTACTTC
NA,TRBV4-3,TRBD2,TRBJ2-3,CASSPKVAGGQDTQYF,TGCGCCAGCAGCCCGAAGGTAGCGGGAGGTCAAGATACGCAGTATTTT
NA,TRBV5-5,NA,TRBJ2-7,CASSPPTYEQYF,TGTGCCAGCAGCCCCCCCACATACGAGCAGTACTTC
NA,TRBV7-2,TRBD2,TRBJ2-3,CASSLATSGSTDTQYF,TGTGCCAGCAGCTTAGCCACTAGCGGAAGCACAGATACGCAGTATTTT
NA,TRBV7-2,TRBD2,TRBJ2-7,CASSSTAGTYEQYF,TGTGCCAGCAGCTCTACAGCGGGAACCTACGAGCAGTACTTC
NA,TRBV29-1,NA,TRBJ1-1,CSVDQGNTEAFF,TGCAGCGTTGACCAGGGGAACACTGAAGCTTTCTTT
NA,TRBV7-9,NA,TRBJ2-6,CASSLFSGAGANVLTF,TGTGCCAGCAGCTTATTTTCAGGGGCTGGGGCCAACGTCCTGACTTTC
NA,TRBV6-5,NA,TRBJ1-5,CASSYGTPYSNQPQHF,TGTGCCAGCAGTTATGGGACACCTTATAGCAATCAGCCCCAGCATTTT
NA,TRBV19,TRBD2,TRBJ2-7,CASSIVAGGFYEQYF,TGTGCCAGTAGTATAGTAGCGGGAGGGTTCTACGAGCAGTACTTC
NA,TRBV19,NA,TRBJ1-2,CASTEDTFYGYTF,TGTGCCAGTACCGAGGACACCTTCTATGGCTACACCTTC
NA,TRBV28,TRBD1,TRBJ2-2,CASRAGQGNTGELFF,TGTGCCAGCAGAGCTGGACAGGGGAACACCGGGGAGCTGTTTTTT
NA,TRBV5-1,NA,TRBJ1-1,CASSYGWANTEAFF,TGCGCCAGCAGTTATGGCTGGGCGAACACTGAAGCTTTCTTT
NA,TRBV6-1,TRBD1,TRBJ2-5,CASSAPGQLPRTQYF,TGTGCCAGCAGTGCACCGGGACAGTTGCCCCGGACCCAGTACTTC
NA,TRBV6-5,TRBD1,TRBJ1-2,CASQGASNYGYTF,TGTGCCTCCCAGGGGGCGAGTAACTATGGCTACACCTTC
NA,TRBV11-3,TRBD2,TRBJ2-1,CASSSHGRGPYYNEQFF,TGTGCCAGCAGCTCCCACGGGAGGGGCCCTTACTACAATGAGCAGTTCTTC
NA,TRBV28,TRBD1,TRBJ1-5,CASSLPRDSYQPQHF,TGTGCCAGCAGTTTGCCCCGGGACAGCTATCAGCCCCAGCATTTT
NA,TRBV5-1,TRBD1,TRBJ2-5,CASSLVGQKQETQYF,TGCGCCAGCAGCTTGGTGGGACAGAAGCAAGAGACCCAGTACTTC
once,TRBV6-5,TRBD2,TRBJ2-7,CASRQLAGVHEQYF,TGTGCCAGCAGACAACTAGCGGGAGTCCACGAGCAGTACTTC
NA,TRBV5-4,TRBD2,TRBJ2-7,CASSLSTAGNEQYF,TGTGCCAGCAGCCTGTCGACAGCGGGAAATGAGCAGTACTTC
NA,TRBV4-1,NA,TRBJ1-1,CASSLSTGSLEAFF,TGCGCCAGCAGCCTTAGTACAGGGTCACTTGAAGCTTTCTTT
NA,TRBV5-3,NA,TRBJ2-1,CARSSHRELISSYNEQFF,TGTGCCAGAAGCTCCCACAGGGAACTGATCAGCTCCTACAATGAGCAGTTCTTC
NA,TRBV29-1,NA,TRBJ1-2,CSVEGPGVYGYTF,TGCAGCGTTGAAGGCCCAGGGGTCTATGGCTACACCTTC
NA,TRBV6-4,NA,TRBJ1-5,CASAGPRGQPQHF,TGTGCCAGCGCCGGGCCACGGGGTCAGCCCCAGCATTTT
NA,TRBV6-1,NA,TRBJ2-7,CASRSSGYEQYF,TGTGCCAGCAGATCCTCGGGGTACGAGCAGTACTTC
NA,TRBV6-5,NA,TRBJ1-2,CASSYSQLTEGYTF,TGTGCCAGCAGTTACTCTCAGCTTACCGAGGGATACACCTTC
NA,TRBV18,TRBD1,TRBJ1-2,CASSLTGTGYGYTF,TGTGCCAGCTCGCTGACCGGGACAGGGTATGGCTACACCTTC
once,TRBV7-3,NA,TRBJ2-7,CASSFRLYYEQYF,TGTGCCAGCAGCTTTAGACTCTACTACGAGCAGTACTTC
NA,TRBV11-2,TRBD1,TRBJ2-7,CASSLRTGYEQYF,TGTGCCAGCAGCTTGCGGACAGGCTACGAGCAGTACTTC
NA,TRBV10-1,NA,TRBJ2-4,CASSDPDALGGNIQYF,TGCGCCAGCAGTGATCCCGACGCATTGGGGGGAAACATTCAGTACTTC
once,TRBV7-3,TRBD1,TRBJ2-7,CASSLGSPGQGYEQYF,TGTGCCAGCAGCTTAGGGTCTCCAGGACAGGGCTACGAGCAGTACTTC
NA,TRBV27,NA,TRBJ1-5,CASKEAGNQPQHF,TGTGCCAGCAAGGAGGCCGGAAATCAGCCCCAGCATTTT
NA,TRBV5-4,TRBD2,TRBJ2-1,CASSSGTSGNNEQFF,TGTGCCAGCAGCTCCGGGACTAGCGGGAACAATGAGCAGTTCTTC
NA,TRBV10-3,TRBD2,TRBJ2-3,CAISAQAGPDTQYF,TGTGCCATCAGTGCTCAAGCGGGACCAGATACGCAGTATTTT